The 30 T cell receptor beta chains listed next were all sequenced from one sample in a study of shared clonotypes between healthy human individuals (TCRdb year 2020). The receptor library was made with the immunoSEQ multiplex PCR assay. TCRdb obtained this table from immuneACCESS and retained in-frame rearrangements with V and J assigned. These tables miss some clones; where compared with another copy, unresolved V genes account for less than half of the shortfall, and the remainder is unexplained. The sample table lists hundreds of thousands of clones, about 74% of them with a count of one. Over 1.5% of the sample rests with the top ten. Sequencing was performed on memory CD4+ T cells sorted from blood. Sample cell subset or site, as interpreted from the label and publication: CD45RA-negative fraction. The source of these receptors is a woman younger than 45 in good health.

As regards this clone: The junction departs from germline at one end; a sequencing error may be responsible. The CDR3 coding sequence is TGTGCCAGCTCACCAGGGGACTCACTTTCCTATGCCTACACCTTC. This codes for CASSPGDSLSYAYTF. V usage is TRBV18 and J usage is TRBJ1-2, with a possible D match to TRBD1 (5 bases). This CDR3 has 15 amino acids. Per the germline V gene, CDR1 is KGHSH and CDR2 is LQKENI.

This clone was seen once. This rearrangement joins TRBV6-6 to TRBJ1-2; TRBD1 matches at 7 bases. From germline, CDR1 is MNHNY and CDR2 SVGAGI (reference sequence). This CDR3 contains 15 residues. With V trimmed by 2 bases and J by 7 bases, 10 bases remained unmatched. The CDR3 is CASSYPQGGDPGYTF. CDR3 DNA sequence: TGTGCCAGCAGTTACCCCCAGGGGGGTGACCCTGGCTACACCTTC.

The CDR3 bases are TGTGCCAGCAGCTTGGCCAACAGGGGATTAGGGGAGACCCAGTACTTC. Translating it yields CASSLANRGLGETQYF. The chain links TRBV7-8 to TRBJ2-5, with TRBD1 matching 7 bases. Germline V lookup: CDR1 SGHVS, CDR2 FQNEAQ. CDR3 length equals 16 residues. V gave up 3 bases and J gave up 5 bases; unmatched junction bases: 12.

The gene calls are TRBV11-2 and TRBJ2-7; 11 nucleotides align to TRBD2. This CDR3 region has 16 residues. Per germline, CDR1 SGHAT and CDR2 FQNNGV. V trimming: 0 bases; J trimming: 4 bases; junction bases outside the gene matches: 5. The CDR3 loop is CASSLEGTSGRYEQYF. The CDR3 DNA reads TGTGCCAGCAGCTTAGAGGGAACTAGCGGGAGATACGAGCAGTACTTC.

This rearrangement joins TRBV5-5 to TRBJ2-7; TRBD1 aligns across 9 bases. This CDR3 region has 14 residues. CDR1 and CDR2 (germline): SGHKS, YYEKEE (reference sequence). V dropped 5 bases and J dropped 7; count of bases not matched to a gene: 10. The CDR3 protein is CASRPGTGFGEQYF. Written as DNA, the CDR3 is TGTGCCAGCAGGCCCGGGACAGGGTTTGGGGAGCAGTACTTC.

This chain uses TRBV4-2 with TRBJ2-5; TRBD2 agrees at 10 bases. There are 14 residues in the CDR3. The junction had 1 base not matched to a gene; V was cut back by 2 bases and J by 4 bases. Per the germline V gene, CDR1 is LGHNA and CDR2 is YNFKEQ. The CDR3 here is CASSQLAGGETQYF. In nucleotides, the CDR3 is TGTGCCAGCAGCCAATTAGCGGGAGGAGAGACCCAGTACTTC.

The rearrangement joins TRBV19 to TRBJ1-5; D is perhaps TRBD1 (5 bases). V was pared by 10 bases and J by 9 bases, with 16 bases between. Germline V gene sequence: CDR1 LNHDA, CDR2 SQIVND (reference sequence). The CDR3 consists of 12 residues. CDR3 loop: CATLQVGGPQHF. The CDR3 DNA reads as TGTGCCACCCTACAGGTTGGTGGGCCCCAGCATTTT.

The chain combines TRBV10-1 with TRBJ1-1; 10 bases agree with TRBD1. CDR1 and CDR2 from the germline V gene are WNHNN and SYGVQD (reference sequence). The CDR3 has 14 amino acids. V was pared by 5 bases and J by 6 bases, with 6 bases of the junction left unmatched. DNA for the CDR3: TGCGCCAGCAGTCCTTGGACAGGGGGGGCTGAAGCTTTCTTT. It specifies CASSPWTGGAEAFF.

This clone has a count of ten or more. This sequence joins TRBV4-1 and TRBJ2-7; 9 bases are a match to TRBD2. Germline V lookup: CDR1 MGHRA, CDR2 YSYEKL. Trimming took 1 base from V and 6 from J; bases not matched to a gene: 13. CDR3 size: 17 residues. In DNA form, the CDR3 reads TGCGCCAGCAGCCAAGTACTACCGCGGGAGGGACGAGGCGAGCAGTACTTC. Protein sequence: CASSQVLPREGRGEQYF.

This rearrangement joins TRBV23-1 to TRBJ2-7; D is unresolved. TRBV23-1 is annotated as an ORF whose role is uncertain. This CDR3 has 18 amino acids. The V end was cut by 0 bases, the J end by 0 bases, with 18 bases between. The CDR3: CASSQSRLLAYSSYEQYF. The CDR3 DNA is TGCGCCAGCAGTCAATCTCGCCTACTTGCATATAGCTCCTACGAGCAGTACTTC.

This sequence joins TRBV28 and TRBJ2-3; D perhaps matches TRBD2 (5 bases). CDR1 and CDR2 from the germline V gene are MDHEN and SYDVKM. Trimming stripped 7 bases from V and 6 bases from J, with 20 bases between. This CDR3 is built from 15 residues. Here the CDR3 reads CASTSPRAITDTQYF. In DNA form, the CDR3 reads TGTGCCAGCACCTCCCCGAGGGCAATCACGGATACGCAGTATTTT.

The chain employs TRBV6-6 and TRBJ2-7, with 11 bases identical to TRBD1. Germline lookup yields CDR1 MNHNY and CDR2 SVGAGI (reference sequence). This CDR3 is 14 amino acids long. V trimming: 7 bases; J trimming: 4 bases; junction bases outside the gene matches: 6. The CDR3, as DNA: TGTGCCAGCAACCCGGACAGGGGGCGTTACGAGCAGTACTTC. As protein: CASNPDRGRYEQYF.

The chain links TRBV6-1 to TRBJ2-1; no reliable D call. The V end lost 8 bases, the J end lost 0 bases, and 8 bases lay between the germline ends. Looked up from germline, CDR1 is MNHNS and CDR2 is SASEGT. This CDR3 is built from 13 residues. CDR3 DNA sequence: TGTGCCAGCTCGCGCAGCTCCTACAATGAGCAGTTCTTC. Amino acid sequence: CASSRSSYNEQFF.

In nucleotides, the CDR3 is TGTGCCAGCAGCCTAGACCCGGGACAGGGGTTATTGGGAGGAGGCTACACCTTC. Encoded protein: CASSLDPGQGLLGGGYTF. The V and J genes are TRBV28 and TRBJ1-2; 10 nucleotides align to TRBD1. Germline CDR1 MDHEN, CDR2 SYDVKM. With 6 bases clipped from V and 8 bases from J, the junction kept 21 bases outside the gene matches. CDR3 length: 18 residues.

The gene calls are TRBV6-6 and TRBJ1-2, with TRBD1 as a possible D gene (5 bases). Looked up from germline, CDR1 is MNHNY and CDR2 is SVGAGI (reference sequence). The V end lost 2 bases, the J end lost 0 bases, and 10 bases lay between the germline ends. The CDR3 has 15 residues. The CDR3 coding sequence is TGTGCCAGCAGTTACGGGGGTTGGGCTAACTATGGCTACACCTTC. It specifies CASSYGGWANYGYTF.

This sequence joins TRBV11-2 and TRBJ2-2, with D unresolved. Between the trimmed V and J ends, which lost 5 bases and 6 bases, there was a span of 7 bases. CDR1 SGHAT and CDR2 FQNNGV come from the germline V gene. This CDR3 has 12 residues. The CDR3 loop is CASSGPPGELFF. CDR3 sequence (DNA): TGTGCCAGCAGCGGTCCCCCCGGGGAGCTGTTTTTT.

The genes are TRBV4-2 and TRBJ2-7; 7 bases fit TRBD1. From germline, CDR1 is LGHNA and CDR2 YNFKEQ. CDR3 length: 14 residues. Unmatched junction bases numbered 8, after V lost 5 bases and J lost 4 bases. The DNA for the CDR3 is TGTGCCAGCAGCTCGACCCAGGGGGTTTACGAGCAGTACTTC. Protein: CASSSTQGVYEQYF.

This clone was picked up a small number of times. This chain links TRBV7-9 with TRBJ2-3, with TRBD2 matching over 10 bases. J lost 4 bases, V lost 5 bases, and 6 bases had no gene match. CDR1 is SEHNR and CDR2 is FQNEAQ in the germline V gene (reference sequence). The CDR3 is 15 amino acids. This CDR3 is CASSRGTSDSDTQYF. The CDR3 DNA follows: TGTGCCAGCAGCCGAGGGACTAGCGACTCAGATACGCAGTATTTT.

The V call is TRBV6-5, the J call TRBJ2-1; 10 nucleotides align to TRBD1. The CDR3 is made up of 15 amino acids. Germline V gene sequence: CDR1 MNHEY, CDR2 SVGAGI. Germline trimming cut 6 bases from V and 6 bases from J; bases unmatched to any gene: 8. The CDR3: CASRRGQGGVNEQFF. DNA for the CDR3: TGTGCCAGCAGACGCGGACAGGGGGGCGTCAATGAGCAGTTCTTC.

The CDR3 here is CASRGASSGNTIYF. The CDR3 DNA reads TGTGCCAGCAGGGGGGCGTCCTCCGGAAACACCATATATTTT. This chain uses TRBV2 with TRBJ1-3, with D possibly matching TRBD1 (6 bases). Trimming pared 6 bases from V and 4 bases from J, leaving 13 bases between. Germline CDR1 reads SNHLY; CDR2 reads FYNNEI. This CDR3 has 14 residues.

V and J are TRBV10-2 and TRBJ2-5, with D tentatively TRBD1 (6 bases). The germline V gene encodes CDR1 WSHSY and CDR2 SAAADI. This CDR3 spans 14 amino acids. Deletions cut 5 bases from V and 5 bases from J, with 15 bases between. The CDR3 DNA is TGCGCCAGCAGTTATCAGGGGCGCGGGGAGACCCAGTACTTC. Protein sequence: CASSYQGRGETQYF.

The table lists this clone with a count of one. The chain employs TRBV5-1 and TRBJ2-5, with 13 bases that match TRBD2. CDR1 SGHRS and CDR2 YFSETQ come from the germline V gene. CDR3 length: 16 residues. J gave up 9 bases and V 4 bases, and 12 bases lay outside the gene matches. The CDR3 sequence: CASSQGTSGTLDPQYF. CDR3 nucleotide sequence: TGCGCCAGCAGCCAGGGGACTAGCGGGACTCTCGATCCCCAGTACTTC.

The chain carries TRBV7-3 and TRBJ2-3; possibly TRBD2 for D (5 bases). CDR1 SGHTA and CDR2 FQGTGA come from the germline V gene. V was clipped by 4 bases and J by 9 bases, with 17 bases between them. There are 14 residues in the CDR3. The CDR3 DNA reads TGTGCCAGCAGCTACGAGGGTCTCTCAGGAACGCAGTATTTT. Translating gives CASSYEGLSGTQYF.

The chain couples TRBV2 to TRBJ1-4; the D gene is possibly TRBD1 (5 bases). V dropped 2 bases and J dropped 3 bases, with 10 bases sitting between them. The CDR3 spans 15 residues. Germline V gives CDR1 SNHLY, CDR2 FYNNEI. CDR3 loop: CASSESWGANEKLFF. The CDR3, as DNA: TGTGCCAGCAGTGAATCTTGGGGGGCTAATGAAAAACTGTTTTTT. Supplemented by reference TRBV2 and TRBJ1-4, the full variable domain reads EPEVTQTPSHQVTQMGQEVILRCVPISNHLYFYWYRQILGQKVEFLVSFYNNEISEKSEIFDDQFSVERPDGSNFTLKIRSTKLEDSAMYFCASSESWGANEKLFFGSGTQLSVL.

This sequence joins TRBV6-5 and TRBJ2-4; TRBD1 matches at 10 bases. After removal of 6 bases from V and 7 bases from J, the junction contained 9 bases not matched to a gene. The CDR3 is 15 amino acids. Germline CDR1 MNHEY, CDR2 SVGAGI. CDR3 bases: TGTGCCAGCAGGCCCCCCGGGACAGGGGTGAACATTCAGTACTTC. The encoded protein is CASRPPGTGVNIQYF.

The rearrangement joins TRBV2 to TRBJ1-5; TRBD1 matches at 11 bases. The CDR3 has 16 amino acids. The V gene's germline CDR1 is SNHLY and CDR2 FYNNEI. V lost 6 bases, J lost 5 bases, and 9 bases stayed unmatched. The CDR3 coding sequence is TGTGCCAGCAGAAGAAATGGACAGGGGGCGGATCAGCCCCAGCATTTT. It encodes CASRRNGQGADQPQHF.

The rearrangement links TRBV2 to TRBJ2-7; TRBD2 is a possible D gene (6 bases). This CDR3 is built from 14 residues. V was cut by 3 bases and J by 2 bases, with 11 bases left in between. Per the germline V gene, CDR1 is SNHLY and CDR2 is FYNNEI. The CDR3 is CASSERGTAYEQYF. CDR3 DNA: TGTGCCAGCAGTGAGCGGGGAACTGCCTACGAGCAGTACTTC. Based on the CDR3 plus reference TRBV2 and TRBJ2-7, the full variable domain is EPEVTQTPSHQVTQMGQEVILRCVPISNHLYFYWYRQILGQKVEFLVSFYNNEISEKSEIFDDQFSVERPDGSNFTLKIRSTKLEDSAMYFCASSERGTAYEQYFGPGTRLTVT.

V usage is TRBV28 and J usage is TRBJ1-4; D call uncertain. Germline CDR1 and CDR2: MDHEN and SYDVKM. The ends were cut back, 8 bases at V and 5 bases at J, with 9 bases in the middle. The CDR3 contains 12 residues. The DNA for the CDR3 is TGTGCCAGCCGACAAAGCAATGAAAAACTGTTTTTT. Its protein product is CASRQSNEKLFF.

The rearrangement joins TRBV7-6 to TRBJ2-7, with D maybe TRBD1 (6 bases). This CDR3 has 14 residues. V was pared by 5 bases and J by 4 bases, with 15 bases between. The germline V gene has CDR1 SGHVS and CDR2 FNYEAQ. CDR3 protein: CASSPQGPYYEQYF. The DNA for the CDR3 is TGTGCCAGCAGCCCGCAGGGGCCTTATTACGAGCAGTACTTC.

The V call is TRBV4-2, the J call TRBJ2-3, with D possibly matching TRBD2 (6 bases). CDR3 length equals 15 residues. Trimming shortened V by 1 base and J by 4 bases, and 12 bases separated the two germline ends. Germline V CDR1 and CDR2: LGHNA, YNFKEQ. CDR3 sequence reads: CASSQGGGGADTQYF. DNA for the CDR3: TGTGCCAGCAGCCAAGGGGGAGGTGGGGCAGATACGCAGTATTTT.